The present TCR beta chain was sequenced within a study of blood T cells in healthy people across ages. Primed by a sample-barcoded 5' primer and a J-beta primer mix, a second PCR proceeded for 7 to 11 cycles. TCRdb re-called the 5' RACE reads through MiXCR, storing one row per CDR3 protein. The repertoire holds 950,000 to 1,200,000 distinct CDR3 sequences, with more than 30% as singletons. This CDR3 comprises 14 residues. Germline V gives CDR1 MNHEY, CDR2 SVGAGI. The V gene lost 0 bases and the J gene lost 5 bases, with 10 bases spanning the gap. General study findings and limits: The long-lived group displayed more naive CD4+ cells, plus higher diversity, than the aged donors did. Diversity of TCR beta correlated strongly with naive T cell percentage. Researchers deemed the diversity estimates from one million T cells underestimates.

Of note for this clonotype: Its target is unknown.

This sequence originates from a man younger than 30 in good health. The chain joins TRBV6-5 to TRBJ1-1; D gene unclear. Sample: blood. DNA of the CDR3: TGTGCCAGCAGTTACTCGTTTTCGAGAACTGAAGCTTTCTTT. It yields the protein CASSYSFSRTEAFF.